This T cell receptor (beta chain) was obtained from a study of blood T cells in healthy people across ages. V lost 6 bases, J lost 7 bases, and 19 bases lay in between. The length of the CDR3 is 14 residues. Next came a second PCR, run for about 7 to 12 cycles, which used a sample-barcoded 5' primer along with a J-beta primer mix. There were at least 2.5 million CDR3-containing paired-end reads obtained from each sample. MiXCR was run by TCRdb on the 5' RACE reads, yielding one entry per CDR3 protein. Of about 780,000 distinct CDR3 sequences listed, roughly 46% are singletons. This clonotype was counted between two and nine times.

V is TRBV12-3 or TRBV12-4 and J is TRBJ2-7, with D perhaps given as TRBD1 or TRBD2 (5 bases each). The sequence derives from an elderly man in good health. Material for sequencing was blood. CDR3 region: CASSQRDHRGEQYF. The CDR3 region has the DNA TGTGCCAGCAGCCAACGGGACCACCGAGGGGAGCAGTACTTC.